This is a list of T cell receptor beta chains from one sample in a study of T cell responses to AZD1222 COVID-19 vaccine. Assay: immunoSEQ multiplex PCR; the TCRdb copy retains only in-frame clones and omits some. The data contain fewer than 120,000 clones, roughly 92% of them singletons. This specimen consisted of peripheral blood, obtained 28 days after the second AZD1222 dose. Receptor source: an adult who received the AZD1222 COVID-19 vaccine. Each CDR3 is given with its conserved first and last residue. A D gene is named only where the DNA matches it firmly. Only some rows state a clone size, as once, few, many or a class for expanded clones.

v_call	j_call	d_call	clone_size	cdr3_aa	cdr3_nt
TRBV2	TRBJ2-2	.	.	CASSEFSLAGELFF	TGTGCCAGCAGTGAATTTAGTTTGGCCGGGGAGCTGTTTTTT
TRBV11-2	TRBJ1-4	.	.	CASSPGRYNEKLFF	TGTGCCAGCAGCCCCGGACGGTATAATGAAAAACTGTTTTTT
TRBV23-1	TRBJ1-1	.	.	CASSQSPEAFF	TGCGCCAGCAGTCAATCGCCTGAAGCTTTCTTT
TRBV7-2	TRBJ2-5	TRBD1	.	CASLIRQGTQETQYF	TGTGCCAGCCTTATTAGACAGGGGACTCAAGAGACCCAGTACTTC
TRBV11-2	TRBJ2-1	.	.	CASSLEGGYSDEQFF	TGTGCCAGCAGCTTAGAAGGGGGGTATTCCGATGAGCAGTTCTTC
TRBV5-1	TRBJ2-1	TRBD2	.	CASSLVTGGIYNEQFF	TGCGCCAGCAGCTTGGTGACCGGGGGGATTTACAATGAGCAGTTCTTC
TRBV19	TRBJ2-2	TRBD1	.	CASRTGGLSGELFF	TGTGCCAGTCGGACAGGGGGATTGTCCGGGGAGCTGTTTTTT
TRBV11-2	TRBJ2-2	TRBD2	.	CASSIAGGTGELFF	TGTGCCAGCAGCATAGCGGGGGGGACCGGGGAGCTGTTTTTT
TRBV6-2/TRBV6-3	TRBJ2-7	.	.	CASSYMDEQYF	TGTGCCAGCAGTTACATGGACGAGCAGTACTTC
TRBV6-4	TRBJ1-6	.	.	CASSASDRNSPLHF	TGTGCCAGCAGTGCCTCGGACAGAAATTCACCCCTCCACTTT
TRBV3-1/TRBV3-2	TRBJ1-5	TRBD1	.	CASSQWTGRGDQPQHF	TGTGCCAGCAGCCAGTGGACAGGGAGGGGTGATCAGCCCCAGCATTTT
TRBV19	TRBJ1-2	.	.	CASRPPWQNYGYTF	TGTGCCAGTAGGCCCCCGTGGCAGAACTATGGCTACACCTTC
TRBV5-6	TRBJ1-2	.	.	CASSLGWSNYGYTF	TGTGCCAGCAGCTTGGGTTGGTCTAACTATGGCTACACCTTC
TRBV2	TRBJ1-6	TRBD1	.	CASRKGQTLNSPLHF	TGTGCCAGCAGGAAGGGACAGACCCTTAATTCACCCCTCCACTTT
TRBV28	TRBJ1-6	TRBD1	once	CASSPRTGRVNSPLHF	TGTGCCAGCAGCCCCCGGACAGGGCGGGTCAATTCACCCCTCCACTTT
TRBV27	TRBJ2-7	.	.	CASSLGQEGYEQYF	TGTGCCAGCAGTTTAGGGCAGGAAGGGTACGAGCAGTACTTC
TRBV6-5	TRBJ1-6	.	.	CASSYSRAVYNSPLHF	TGTGCCAGCAGTTACTCACGGGCAGTCTATAATTCACCCCTCCACTTT
TRBV6-1	TRBJ2-5	.	.	CASLGARGASETQYF	TGTGCCAGCCTCGGGGCCCGGGGGGCGTCCGAGACCCAGTACTTC
TRBV12-3/TRBV12-4	TRBJ2-3	.	.	CASSFVGLDTQYF	TGTGCCAGCAGTTTTGTGGGGTTGGATACGCAGTATTTT
TRBV7-2	TRBJ2-5	TRBD1	.	CASSSERTGGGTQYF	TGTGCCAGCAGCTCAGAGCGGACAGGCGGAGGGACCCAGTACTTC
TRBV5-1	TRBJ1-4	.	.	CASSLLQGHEKLFF	TGCGCCAGCAGCTTGTTACAGGGTCATGAAAAACTGTTTTTT
TRBV19	TRBJ1-5	.	.	CASSWGMQSNQPQHF	TGTGCCAGTAGTTGGGGGATGCAAAGCAATCAGCCCCAGCATTTT
TRBV5-1	TRBJ1-4	.	.	CASSLDSAATNEKLFF	TGCGCCAGCAGCTTGGATTCGGCAGCAACTAATGAAAAACTGTTTTTT
TRBV5-6	TRBJ2-7	.	.	CASSLTDRAYEQYF	TGTGCCAGCAGCCTCACAGACAGAGCCTACGAGCAGTACTTC
TRBV2	TRBJ2-7	.	.	CASKGPSTGYEQYF	TGTGCCAGCAAGGGCCCGTCAACGGGCTACGAGCAGTACTTC
TRBV7-2	TRBJ2-5	.	.	CASSSQVGLGLETQYF	TGTGCCAGCAGCTCCCAGGTCGGGTTGGGCCTGGAGACCCAGTACTTC
TRBV18	TRBJ2-1	.	.	CASSPGAVQSNEQFF	TGTGCCAGCTCACCCGGGGCTGTACAGTCTAATGAGCAGTTCTTC
TRBV5-1	TRBJ1-2	.	.	CASSGNPRVSDGYTF	TGCGCCAGCAGCGGGAACCCGCGGGTCTCGGATGGCTACACCTTC
TRBV6-5	TRBJ1-2	TRBD1	once	CASSPGTGFNYGYTF	TGTGCCAGCAGTCCCGGGACAGGGTTTAACTATGGCTACACCTTC
TRBV7-2	TRBJ1-3	.	.	CASSQRMIASSGNTIYF	TGTGCCAGCAGCCAACGGATGATTGCCAGCTCTGGAAACACCATATATTTT
TRBV19	TRBJ1-5	.	few	CASSQILASNQPQHF	TGTGCCAGTAGTCAAATTCTCGCTAGCAATCAGCCCCAGCATTTT
TRBV6-5	TRBJ1-4	.	.	CASRSTPTNEKLFF	TGTGCCAGCAGATCCACCCCAACTAATGAAAAACTGTTTTTT
TRBV6-6	TRBJ1-1	.	.	CASSYRDVNTEAFF	TGTGCCAGCAGTTACAGGGACGTGAACACTGAAGCTTTCTTT
TRBV5-5	TRBJ1-5	.	.	CASSLRNTAIQPQHF	TGTGCCAGCAGCTTACGGAATACAGCGATTCAGCCCCAGCATTTT
TRBV6-5	TRBJ2-7	TRBD1	.	CASSYSQGASSEQYF	TGTGCCAGCAGTTACTCCCAGGGGGCATCATCCGAGCAGTACTTC
TRBV14	TRBJ2-3	TRBD2	few	CASSQDLPAGGFSTDTQYF	TGTGCCAGCAGCCAAGATCTCCCAGCGGGGGGCTTTAGCACAGATACGCAGTATTTT
TRBV20-1	TRBJ2-1	.	.	CSARGPGPFF	TGCAGTGCTAGGGGCCCAGGTCCGTTCTTC
TRBV5-1	TRBJ2-7	.	.	CASSFGTSTYEQYF	TGCGCCAGCAGCTTCGGGACGTCAACCTACGAGCAGTACTTC
TRBV9	TRBJ2-2	TRBD1	.	CASSVARTGTVGTGELFF	TGTGCCAGCAGCGTTGCCCGGACAGGGACTGTTGGCACCGGGGAGCTGTTTTTT
TRBV5-1	TRBJ2-5	TRBD2	.	CASSQGGAQETQYF	TGCGCCAGCAGCCAGGGAGGGGCCCAAGAGACCCAGTACTTC
TRBV13	TRBJ2-7	.	once	CASSLGTQGSYEQYF	TGTGCCAGCAGCTTAGGGACACAGGGATCCTACGAGCAGTACTTC
TRBV7-9	TRBJ1-3	TRBD1	.	CASSSDRGGGNTIYF	TGTGCCAGCAGCTCGGACAGGGGAGGTGGAAACACCATATATTTT
TRBV12-3/TRBV12-4	TRBJ1-5	.	.	CASSLALQPQHF	TGTGCCAGCAGTTTAGCGCTACAGCCCCAGCATTTT
TRBV4-3	TRBJ2-7	TRBD1	once	CASSPGQANSYEQYF	TGCGCCAGCAGCCCCGGACAGGCAAACTCCTACGAGCAGTACTTC
TRBV27	TRBJ1-1	TRBD1	.	CASSPKDRIHTEAFF	TGTGCCAGCAGTCCGAAGGACAGGATCCACACTGAAGCTTTCTTT
TRBV6-5	TRBJ2-3	TRBD1	.	CVTYRGQDTQYF	TGTGTGACTTACAGGGGGCAGGATACGCAGTATTTT
TRBV7-6	TRBJ2-1	.	once	CASSAQSGTGQFF	TGTGCCAGCAGCGCACAATCCGGGACGGGGCAGTTCTTC
TRBV6-5	TRBJ1-4	.	.	CASSYSAGGTNEKLFF	TGTGCCAGCAGTTACTCCGCTGGGGGCACTAATGAAAAACTGTTTTTT